This T cell receptor beta chain was found in a study of T cell responses to AZD1222 COVID-19 vaccine. Whole-study findings and limits: Spike as a whole was targeted by vaccine-associated CD4 TCRs, dominant at 160-218 and 743-854. Repertoire collection took place solely once the T cell response had peaked. Just 6 or 7 people given AZD1222 tested seropositive at baseline.

From germline, CDR1 is MDHEN and CDR2 SYDVKM. Losses at the gene ends were 6 bases for V and 2 bases for J; bases not matched to a gene: 2. The CDR3 has 14 residues. Assay used: immunoSEQ multiplex PCR; TCRdb lists only in-frame clones, some missing. The sample consists of approximately 100,000 clones, 85% to 90% of them appearing once. As for this clone: Antigen: not known.

This TCR was recovered from an adult in good health. The chain combines TRBV28 with TRBJ2-7; 12 bases agree with TRBD2. The input for sequencing was peripheral blood, taken on day 0 of AZD1222 vaccination. In DNA form, the CDR3 reads TGTGCCAGCAGCCTAGCGGGGGGGCCCTACGAGCAGTACTTC. Translation gives CASSLAGGPYEQYF.